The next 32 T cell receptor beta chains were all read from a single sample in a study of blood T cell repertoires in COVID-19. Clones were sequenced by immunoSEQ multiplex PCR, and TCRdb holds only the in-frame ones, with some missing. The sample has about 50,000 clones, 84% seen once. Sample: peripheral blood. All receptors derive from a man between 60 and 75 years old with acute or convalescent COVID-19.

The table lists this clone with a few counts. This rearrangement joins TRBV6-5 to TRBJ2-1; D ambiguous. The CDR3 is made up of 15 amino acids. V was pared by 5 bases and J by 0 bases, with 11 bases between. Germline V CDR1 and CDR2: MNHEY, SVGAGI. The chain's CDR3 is CASSPFSSSYNEQFF. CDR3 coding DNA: TGTGCCAGCAGTCCTTTTTCGAGCTCCTACAATGAGCAGTTCTTC.

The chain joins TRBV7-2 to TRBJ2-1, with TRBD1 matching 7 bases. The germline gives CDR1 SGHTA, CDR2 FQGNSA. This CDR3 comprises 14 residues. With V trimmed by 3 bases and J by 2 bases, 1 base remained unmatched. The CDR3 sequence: CASSFGTAYNEQFF. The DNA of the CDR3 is TGTGCCAGCAGCTTCGGGACAGCCTACAATGAGCAGTTCTTC. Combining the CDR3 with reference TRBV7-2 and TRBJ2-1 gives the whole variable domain GAGVSQSPSNKVTEKGKDVELRCDPISGHTALYWYRQSLGQGLEFLIYFQGNSAPDKSGLPSDRFSAERTGGSVSTLTIQRTQQEDSAVYLCASSFGTAYNEQFFGPGTRLTVL.

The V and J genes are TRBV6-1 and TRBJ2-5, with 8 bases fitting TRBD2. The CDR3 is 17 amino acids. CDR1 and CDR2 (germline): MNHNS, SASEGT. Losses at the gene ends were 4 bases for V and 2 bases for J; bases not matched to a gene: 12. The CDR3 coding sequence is TGTGCCAGCAGTGCCGCCCCGACTAGCGTGGGACAAGAGACCCAGTACTTC. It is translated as CASSAAPTSVGQETQYF.

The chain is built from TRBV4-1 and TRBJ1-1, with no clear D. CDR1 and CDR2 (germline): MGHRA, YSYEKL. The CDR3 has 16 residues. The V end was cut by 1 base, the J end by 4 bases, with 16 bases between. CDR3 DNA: TGCGCCAGCAGCCAAGGGGCAGCGGCTTTGGGCACTGAAGCTTTCTTT. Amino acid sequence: CASSQGAAALGTEAFF.

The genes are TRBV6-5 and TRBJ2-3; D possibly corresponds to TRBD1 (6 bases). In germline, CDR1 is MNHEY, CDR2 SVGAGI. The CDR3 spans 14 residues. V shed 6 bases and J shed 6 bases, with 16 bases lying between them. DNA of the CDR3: TGTGCCAGCAGCCTCAGGGGACGTGGTGATACGCAGTATTTT. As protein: CASSLRGRGDTQYF.

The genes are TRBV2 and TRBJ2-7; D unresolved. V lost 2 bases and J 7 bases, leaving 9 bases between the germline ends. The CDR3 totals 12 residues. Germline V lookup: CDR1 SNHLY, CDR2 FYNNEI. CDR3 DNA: TGTGCCAGCAGTGAATTGAAGCAAGAGCAGTACTTC. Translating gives CASSELKQEQYF.

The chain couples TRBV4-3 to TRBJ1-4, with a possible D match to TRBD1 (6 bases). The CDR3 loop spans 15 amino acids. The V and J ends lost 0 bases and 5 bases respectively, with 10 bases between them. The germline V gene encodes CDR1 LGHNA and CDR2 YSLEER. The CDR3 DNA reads TGCGCCAGCAGCCAAGACCCAACAGGGAATGAAAAACTGTTTTTT. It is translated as CASSQDPTGNEKLFF.

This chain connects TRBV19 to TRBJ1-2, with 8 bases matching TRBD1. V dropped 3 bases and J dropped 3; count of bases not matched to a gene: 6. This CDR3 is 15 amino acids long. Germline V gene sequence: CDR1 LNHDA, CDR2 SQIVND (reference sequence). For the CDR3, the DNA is TGTGCCAGTAGTATGCAGGACAGGGTGCACTATGGCTACACCTTC. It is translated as CASSMQDRVHYGYTF.

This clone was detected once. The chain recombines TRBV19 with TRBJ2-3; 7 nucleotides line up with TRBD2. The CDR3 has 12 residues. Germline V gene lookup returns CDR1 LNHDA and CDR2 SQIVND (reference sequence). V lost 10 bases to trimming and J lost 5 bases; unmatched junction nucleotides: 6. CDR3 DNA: TGTGCCACTACTAGGGAGGGAGATACGCAGTATTTT. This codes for CATTREGDTQYF.

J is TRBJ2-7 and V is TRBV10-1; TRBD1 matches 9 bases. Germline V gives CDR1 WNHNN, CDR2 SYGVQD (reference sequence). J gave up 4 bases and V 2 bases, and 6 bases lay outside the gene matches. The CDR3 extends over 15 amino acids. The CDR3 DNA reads TGCGCCAGCAGTGAGGGACAGGGGTATAGGTACGAGCAGTACTTC. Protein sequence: CASSEGQGYRYEQYF.

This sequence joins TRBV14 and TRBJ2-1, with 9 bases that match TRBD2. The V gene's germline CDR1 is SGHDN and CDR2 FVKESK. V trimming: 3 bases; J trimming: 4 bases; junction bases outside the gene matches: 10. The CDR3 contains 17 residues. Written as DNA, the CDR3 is TGTGCCAGCAGCCACCTGCGGGGGGGCTTAATTTACAATGAGCAGTTCTTC. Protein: CASSHLRGGLIYNEQFF.

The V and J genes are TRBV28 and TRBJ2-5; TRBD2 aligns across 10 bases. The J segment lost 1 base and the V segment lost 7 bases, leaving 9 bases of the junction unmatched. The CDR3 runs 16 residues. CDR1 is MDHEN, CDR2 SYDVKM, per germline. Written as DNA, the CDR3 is TGTGCCAGCATCGGGCTAGCGGGGGCCCTCCAAGAGACCCAGTACTTC. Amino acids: CASIGLAGALQETQYF.

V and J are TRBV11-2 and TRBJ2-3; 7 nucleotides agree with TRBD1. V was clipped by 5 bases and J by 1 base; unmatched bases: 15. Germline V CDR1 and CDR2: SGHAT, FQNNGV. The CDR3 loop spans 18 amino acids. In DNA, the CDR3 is TGTGCCAGCAGCGCCCGAGGGGGCGATCAGGGTGGCACAGATACGCAGTATTTT. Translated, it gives CASSARGGDQGGTDTQYF.

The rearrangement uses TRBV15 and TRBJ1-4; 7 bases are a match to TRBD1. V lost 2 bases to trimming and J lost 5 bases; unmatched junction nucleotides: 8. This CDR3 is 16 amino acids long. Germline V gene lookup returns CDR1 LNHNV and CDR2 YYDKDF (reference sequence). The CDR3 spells CATSRTPGQLNEKLFF. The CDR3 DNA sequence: TGTGCCACCAGCAGAACTCCGGGACAGCTCAATGAAAAACTGTTTTTT. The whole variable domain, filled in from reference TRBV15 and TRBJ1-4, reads DAMVIQNPRYQVTQFGKPVTLSCSQTLNHNVMYWYQQKSSQAPKLLFHYYDKDFNNEADTPDNFQSRRPNTSFCFLDIRSPGLGDTAMYLCATSRTPGQLNEKLFFGSGTQLSVL.

The DNA of the CDR3 is TGTGCCAGCAGAATATCCCCGGACAGGGGCTGGGAGACCCAGTACTTC. This encodes CASRISPDRGWETQYF. The chain joins TRBV7-9 to TRBJ2-5, with TRBD1 identical over 9 bases. CDR3 size: 16 residues. The V and J ends lost 6 bases and 5 bases, in that order; junction bases with no gene match: 13. The germline gives CDR1 SEHNR, CDR2 FQNEAQ (reference sequence).

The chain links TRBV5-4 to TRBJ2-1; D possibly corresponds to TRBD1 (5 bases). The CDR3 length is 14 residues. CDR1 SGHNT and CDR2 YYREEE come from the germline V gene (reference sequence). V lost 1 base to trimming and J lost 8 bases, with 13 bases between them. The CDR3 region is CASSLQGIQDEQFF. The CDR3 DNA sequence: TGTGCCAGCAGCTTGCAGGGAATTCAAGATGAGCAGTTCTTC.

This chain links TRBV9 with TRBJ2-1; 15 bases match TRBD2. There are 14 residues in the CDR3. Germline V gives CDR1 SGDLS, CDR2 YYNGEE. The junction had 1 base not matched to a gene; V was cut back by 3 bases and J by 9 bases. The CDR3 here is CASSAGLAGGEQFF. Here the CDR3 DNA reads TGTGCCAGCAGCGCGGGACTAGCGGGGGGTGAGCAGTTCTTC.

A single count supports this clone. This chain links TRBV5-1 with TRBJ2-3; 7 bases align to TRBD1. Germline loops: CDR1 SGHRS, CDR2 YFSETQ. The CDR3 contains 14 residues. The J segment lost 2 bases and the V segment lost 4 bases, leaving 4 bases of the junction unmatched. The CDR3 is CASSRDSNTDTQYF. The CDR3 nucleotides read TGCGCCAGCAGCCGGGACAGTAACACAGATACGCAGTATTTT.

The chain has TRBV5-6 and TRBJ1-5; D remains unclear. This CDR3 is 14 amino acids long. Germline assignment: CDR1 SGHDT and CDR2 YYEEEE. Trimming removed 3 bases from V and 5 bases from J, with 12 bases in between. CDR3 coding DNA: TGTGCCAGCAGCTCAACAGTCGATTATCAGCCCCAGCATTTT. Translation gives CASSSTVDYQPQHF.

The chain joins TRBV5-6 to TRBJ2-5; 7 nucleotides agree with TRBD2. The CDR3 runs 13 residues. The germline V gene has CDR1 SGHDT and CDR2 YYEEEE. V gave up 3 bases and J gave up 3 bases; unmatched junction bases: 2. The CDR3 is CASSSGTKETQYF. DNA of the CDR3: TGTGCCAGCAGCTCAGGGACTAAAGAGACCCAGTACTTC.

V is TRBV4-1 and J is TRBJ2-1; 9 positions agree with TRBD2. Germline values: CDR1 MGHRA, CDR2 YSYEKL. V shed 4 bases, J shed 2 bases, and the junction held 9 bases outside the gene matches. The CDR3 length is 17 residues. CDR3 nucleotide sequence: TGCGCCAGCAGCCCAAGCAGTCAGCGGGGGGCCTACAATGAGCAGTTCTTC. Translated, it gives CASSPSSQRGAYNEQFF.

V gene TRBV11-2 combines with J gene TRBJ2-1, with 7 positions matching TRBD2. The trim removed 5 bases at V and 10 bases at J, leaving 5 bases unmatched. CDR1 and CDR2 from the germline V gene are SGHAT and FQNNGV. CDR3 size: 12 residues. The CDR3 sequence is CASSGRGREQFF. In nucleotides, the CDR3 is TGTGCCAGCAGCGGGAGGGGAAGGGAGCAGTTCTTC.

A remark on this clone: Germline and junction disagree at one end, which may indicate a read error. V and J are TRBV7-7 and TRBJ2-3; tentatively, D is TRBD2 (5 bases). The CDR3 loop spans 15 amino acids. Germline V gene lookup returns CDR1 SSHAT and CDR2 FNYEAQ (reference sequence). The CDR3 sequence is CASSRTAGGVDTQYF. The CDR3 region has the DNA TGTGCTAGCAGCCGGACGGCGGGTGGGGTAGATACGCAGTATTTT. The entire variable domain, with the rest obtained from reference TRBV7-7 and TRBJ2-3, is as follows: GAGVSQSPRYKVTKRGQDVTLRCDPISSHATLYWYQQALGQGPEFLTYFNYEAQPDKSGLPSDRFSAERPEGSISTLTIQRTEQRDSAMYRCASSRTAGGVDTQYFGPGTRLTVL.

The CDR3 nucleotides are TGTGCCAGCTTAGGGGACTTTTCTGGAAACACCATATATTTT. Its translation: CASLGDFSGNTIYF. The gene calls are TRBV6-6 and TRBJ1-3; weak D call: TRBD1 (5 bases). Trimming left V 8 bases short and J 1 base short, with 12 bases between. The CDR3 has 14 residues. The germline CDR1 and CDR2 sequences are MNHNY and SVGAGI (reference sequence).

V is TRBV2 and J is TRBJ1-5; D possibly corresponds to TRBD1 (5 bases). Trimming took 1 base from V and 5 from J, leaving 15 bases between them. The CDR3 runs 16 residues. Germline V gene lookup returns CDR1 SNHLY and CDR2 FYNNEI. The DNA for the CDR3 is TGTGCCAGCAGTGAAGAGGCAGGGCCGGTTTATCAGCCCCAGCATTTT. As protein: CASSEEAGPVYQPQHF. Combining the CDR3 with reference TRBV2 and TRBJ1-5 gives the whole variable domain EPEVTQTPSHQVTQMGQEVILRCVPISNHLYFYWYRQILGQKVEFLVSFYNNEISEKSEIFDDQFSVERPDGSNFTLKIRSTKLEDSAMYFCASSEEAGPVYQPQHFGDGTRLSIL.

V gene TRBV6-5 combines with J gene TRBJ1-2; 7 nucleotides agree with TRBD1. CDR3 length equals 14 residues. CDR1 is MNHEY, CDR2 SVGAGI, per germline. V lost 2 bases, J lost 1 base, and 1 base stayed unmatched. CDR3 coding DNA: TGTGCCAGCAGTTACGGGACAGATAACTATGGCTACACCTTC. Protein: CASSYGTDNYGYTF.

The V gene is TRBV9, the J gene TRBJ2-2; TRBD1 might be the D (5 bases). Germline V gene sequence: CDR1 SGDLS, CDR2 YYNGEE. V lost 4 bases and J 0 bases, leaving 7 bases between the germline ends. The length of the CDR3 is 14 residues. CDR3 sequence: CASSPDTNTGELFF. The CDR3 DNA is TGTGCCAGCAGCCCGGACACGAACACCGGGGAGCTGTTTTTT.

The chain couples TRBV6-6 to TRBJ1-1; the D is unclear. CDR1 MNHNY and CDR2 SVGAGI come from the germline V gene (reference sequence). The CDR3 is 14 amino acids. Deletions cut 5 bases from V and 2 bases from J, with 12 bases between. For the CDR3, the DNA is TGTGCCAGCAGTCCGTCAGCAGGCAACACTGAAGCTTTCTTT. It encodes CASSPSAGNTEAFF.

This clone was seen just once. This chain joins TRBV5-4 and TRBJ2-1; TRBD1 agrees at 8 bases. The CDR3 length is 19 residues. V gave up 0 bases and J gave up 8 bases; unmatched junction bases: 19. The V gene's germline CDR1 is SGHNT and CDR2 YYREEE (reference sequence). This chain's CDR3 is CASSLASTRTGPSPHEQFF. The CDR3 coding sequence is TGTGCCAGCAGCTTGGCGTCTACCCGGACAGGGCCATCCCCTCATGAGCAGTTCTTC.

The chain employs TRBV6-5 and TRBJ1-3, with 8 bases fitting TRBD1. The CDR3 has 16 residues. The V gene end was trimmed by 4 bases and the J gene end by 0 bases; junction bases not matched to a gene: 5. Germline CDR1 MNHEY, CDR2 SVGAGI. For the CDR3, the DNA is TGTGCCAGCAGTTCGGGACAGGTGGCCTCTGGAAACACCATATATTTT. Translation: CASSSGQVASGNTIYF.

The CDR3 protein is CASSPGDRVNSPLHF. The CDR3 DNA follows: TGCGCCAGCAGCCCCGGGGACAGGGTGAATTCACCCCTCCACTTT. The chain recombines TRBV5-1 with TRBJ1-6; TRBD1 aligns across 9 bases. V trimming: 4 bases; J trimming: 7 bases; junction bases outside the gene matches: 6. Per germline, CDR1 SGHRS and CDR2 YFSETQ. The CDR3 is 15 residues long. Based on the CDR3 plus reference TRBV5-1 and TRBJ1-6, the full variable domain is KAGVTQTPRYLIKTRGQQVTLSCSPISGHRSVSWYQQTPGQGLQFLFEYFSETQRNKGNFPGRFSGRQFSNSRSEMNVSTLELGDSALYLCASSPGDRVNSPLHFGNGTRLTVT.

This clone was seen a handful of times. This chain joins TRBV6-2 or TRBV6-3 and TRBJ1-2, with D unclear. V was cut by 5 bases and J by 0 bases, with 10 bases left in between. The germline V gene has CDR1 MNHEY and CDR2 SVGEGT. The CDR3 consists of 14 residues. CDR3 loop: CASSRYSTNYGYTF. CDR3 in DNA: TGTGCCAGCAGTCGCTACAGTACTAACTATGGCTACACCTTC.